This T cell receptor beta chain was identified in a study of T cell repertoires in cytomegalovirus infection. Study details: In the study, CMV epitopes included recently identified HLA-C-restricted and well-studied HLA-B-restricted ones. Shared public TCR beta signatures pointed to both CMV infection and a matching HLA type.

With regard to this clonotype: Its target is unknown.

Study-wide results and caveats: Clonotypes of TCR beta that were HLA-C-restricted and CMV-specific dominated the ex vivo response. There were carriers of CMV plus the relevant HLA, and cumulative public TCR beta family frequency identified them.

TCRdb used MiXCR to reprocess the reads, holding one entry per CDR3 protein. The table lists 680,000 or so distinct CDR3 sequences, around 31% of them singletons. Germline V CDR1 and CDR2: SSHAT, FNYEAQ (reference sequence). Trimming stripped 6 bases from V and 2 bases from J, with 13 bases between. This CDR3 has 14 amino acids. This sequence was found in a human donor in good health (CMV status not recorded). Some clones in this sample may be carry-over from other donors' samples. Here the sequenced sample was cultured PBMCs, taken from culture after CMV antigen stimulation. V gene TRBV7-7 combines with J gene TRBJ2-5; no firm D call. CDR3 region: CASSFNGVQETQYF. DNA for the CDR3: TGTGCCAGCAGTTTCAATGGGGTACAAGAGACCCAGTACTTC.